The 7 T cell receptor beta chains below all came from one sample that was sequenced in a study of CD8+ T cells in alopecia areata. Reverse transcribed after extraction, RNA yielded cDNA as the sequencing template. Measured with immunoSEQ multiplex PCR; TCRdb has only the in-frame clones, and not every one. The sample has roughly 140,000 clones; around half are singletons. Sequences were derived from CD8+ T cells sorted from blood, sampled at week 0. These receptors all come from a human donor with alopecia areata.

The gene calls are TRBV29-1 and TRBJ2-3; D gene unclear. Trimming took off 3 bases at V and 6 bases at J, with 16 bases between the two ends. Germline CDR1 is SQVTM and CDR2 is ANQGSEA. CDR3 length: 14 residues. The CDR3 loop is CSVDSPGPADTQYF. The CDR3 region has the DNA TGCAGCGTTGACTCTCCCGGACCGGCGGATACGCAGTATTTT.

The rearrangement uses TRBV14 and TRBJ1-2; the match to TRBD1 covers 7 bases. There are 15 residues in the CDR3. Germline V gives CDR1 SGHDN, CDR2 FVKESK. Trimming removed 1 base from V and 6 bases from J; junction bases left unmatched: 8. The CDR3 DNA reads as TGTGCCAGCAGCCAAGTAGGGACAGCGGCTGATGGCTACACCTTC. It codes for CASSQVGTAADGYTF.

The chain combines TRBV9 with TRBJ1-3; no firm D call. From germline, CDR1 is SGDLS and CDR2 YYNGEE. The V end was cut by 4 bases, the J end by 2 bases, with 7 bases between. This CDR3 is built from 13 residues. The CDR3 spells CASSLGTGNTIYF. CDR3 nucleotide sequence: TGTGCCAGCAGCCTAGGGACTGGAAACACCATATATTTT. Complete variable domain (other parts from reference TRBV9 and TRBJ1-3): DSGVTQTPKHLITATGQRVTLRCSPRSGDLSVYWYQQSLDQGLQFLIQYYNGEERAKGNILERFSAQQFPDLHSELNLSSLELGDSALYFCASSLGTGNTIYFGEGSWLTVV.

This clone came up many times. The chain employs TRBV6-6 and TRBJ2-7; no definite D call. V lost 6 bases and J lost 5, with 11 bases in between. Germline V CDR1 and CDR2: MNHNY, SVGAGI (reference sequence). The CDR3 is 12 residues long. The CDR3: CASSPNMDEQYF. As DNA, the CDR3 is TGTGCCAGCAGCCCCAATATGGACGAGCAGTACTTC.

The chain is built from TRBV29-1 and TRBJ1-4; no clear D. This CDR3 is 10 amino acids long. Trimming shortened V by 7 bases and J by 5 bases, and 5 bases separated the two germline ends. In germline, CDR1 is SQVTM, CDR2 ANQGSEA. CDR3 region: CSAGNEKLFF. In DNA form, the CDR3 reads TGCAGCGCTGGGAATGAAAAACTGTTTTTT. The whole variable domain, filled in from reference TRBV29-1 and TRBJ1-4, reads SAVISQKPSRDICQRGTSLTIQCQVDSQVTMMFWYRQQPGQSLTLIATANQGSEATYESGFVIDKFPISRPNLTFSTLTVSNMSPEDSSIYLCSAGNEKLFFGSGTQLSVL.

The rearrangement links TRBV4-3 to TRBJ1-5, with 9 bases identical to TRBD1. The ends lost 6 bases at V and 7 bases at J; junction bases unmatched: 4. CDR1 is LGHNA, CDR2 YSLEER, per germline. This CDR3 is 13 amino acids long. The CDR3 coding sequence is TGCGCCAGCAGTCGACAGGGGGAACAGCCCCAGCATTTT. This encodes CASSRQGEQPQHF.

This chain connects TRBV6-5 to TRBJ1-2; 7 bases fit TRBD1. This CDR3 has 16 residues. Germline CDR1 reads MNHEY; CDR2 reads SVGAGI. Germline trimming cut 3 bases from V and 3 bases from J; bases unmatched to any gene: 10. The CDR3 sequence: CASSYRETGRYYGYTF. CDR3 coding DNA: TGTGCCAGCAGTTATCGCGAGACAGGGAGGTACTATGGCTACACCTTC.